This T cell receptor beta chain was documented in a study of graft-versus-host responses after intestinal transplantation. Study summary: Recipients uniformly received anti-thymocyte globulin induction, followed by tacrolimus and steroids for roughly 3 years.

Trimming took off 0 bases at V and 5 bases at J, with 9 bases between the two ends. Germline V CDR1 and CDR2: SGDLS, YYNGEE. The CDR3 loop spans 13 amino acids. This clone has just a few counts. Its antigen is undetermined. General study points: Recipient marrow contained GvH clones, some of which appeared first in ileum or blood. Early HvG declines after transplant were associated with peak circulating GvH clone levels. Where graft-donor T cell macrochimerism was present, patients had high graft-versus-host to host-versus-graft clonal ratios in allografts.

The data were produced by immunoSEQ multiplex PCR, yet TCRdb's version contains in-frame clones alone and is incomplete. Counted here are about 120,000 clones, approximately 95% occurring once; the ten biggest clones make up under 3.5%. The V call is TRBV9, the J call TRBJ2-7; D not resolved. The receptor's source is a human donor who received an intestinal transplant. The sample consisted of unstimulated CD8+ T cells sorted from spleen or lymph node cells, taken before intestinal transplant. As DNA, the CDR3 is TGTGCCAGCAGCGTAGGGTCCCAACACGAGCAGTACTTC. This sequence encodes CASSVGSQHEQYF.